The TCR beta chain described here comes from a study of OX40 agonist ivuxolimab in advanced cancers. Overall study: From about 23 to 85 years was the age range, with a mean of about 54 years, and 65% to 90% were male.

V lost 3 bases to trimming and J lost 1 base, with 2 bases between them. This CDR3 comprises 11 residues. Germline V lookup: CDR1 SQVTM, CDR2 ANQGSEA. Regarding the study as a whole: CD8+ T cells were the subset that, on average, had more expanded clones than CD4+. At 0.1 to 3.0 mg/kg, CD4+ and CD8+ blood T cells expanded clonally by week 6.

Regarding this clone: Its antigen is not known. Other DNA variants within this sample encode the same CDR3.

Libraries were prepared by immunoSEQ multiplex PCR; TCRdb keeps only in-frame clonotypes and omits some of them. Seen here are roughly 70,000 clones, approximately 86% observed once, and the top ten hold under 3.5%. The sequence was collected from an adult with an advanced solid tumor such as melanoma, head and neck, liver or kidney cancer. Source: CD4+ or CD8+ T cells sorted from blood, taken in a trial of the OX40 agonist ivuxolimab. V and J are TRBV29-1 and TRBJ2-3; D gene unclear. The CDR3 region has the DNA TGCAGCGTTGAGGGCACAGATACGCAGTATTTT. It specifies CSVEGTDTQYF.